The sequence of this T cell receptor (beta chain) was determined in a study of T cells in Graves' hyperthyroidism and ophthalmopathy. Study-wide results and limits: Stable hyperthyroidism was told apart from ophthalmopathy by a model built on 13 V-J features.

To note about this clonotype: The target antigen is unknown.

Patients with ophthalmopathy all had a Clinical Activity Score of at least 3, a NOSPECS grade of at least 4 and duration under 3 months. The investigators amplified TCR beta CDR3 regions from RNA transcripts. The HTBI primer set served for first-round RT-PCR of the TCR CDR3. TCRdb reprocessed the multiplex PCR reads with MiXCR, giving one entry per CDR3 protein. Found here are about 640,000 distinct CDR3 sequences, 14% of them singletons; the top ten hold approximately 12%. J lost 0 bases, V lost 1 base, and 6 bases had no gene match. The length of the CDR3 is 18 residues. Germline CDR1 reads MGHRA; CDR2 reads YSYEKL.

Input material: blood. This chain joins TRBV4-1 and TRBJ1-5, with 10 bases identical to TRBD1. The clonotype comes from a woman aged 45-59 years with Graves' ophthalmopathy. The CDR3 protein is CASSQAWDRGYSNQPQHF. DNA for the CDR3: TGCGCCAGCAGCCAAGCATGGGACAGGGGATATAGCAATCAGCCCCAGCATTTT.